A single sample gave rise to the 12 T cell receptor beta chains below, sequenced in a study of early T cells in non-severe SARS-CoV-2 infection. From the 5' RACE reads, TCRdb called clonotypes with MiXCR, one entry per CDR3 protein. This sample has 30,000 to 45,000 distinct CDR3 sequences, with approximately 9.1% found just once. The sequenced sample consisted of whole blood. The origin of the receptors is an adult who was a healthcare worker with PCR-confirmed SARS-CoV-2 infection or an uninfected control (not recorded which).

This clonotype was counted at least ten times. The V and J genes are TRBV4-3 and TRBJ1-2, with 8 bases aligning to TRBD1. The V segment lost 4 bases and the J segment 4 bases; nucleotides outside the gene matches: 11. The CDR3 has 16 amino acids. The germline gives CDR1 LGHNA, CDR2 YSLEER. The CDR3 loop is CASSPAQGAGAYGYTF. The CDR3 coding sequence is TGCGCCAGCAGCCCTGCCCAGGGGGCCGGTGCCTATGGCTACACCTTC.

This chain links TRBV10-3 with TRBJ2-7, with D possibly TRBD1 on 5 matching bases. The CDR3 is 12 amino acids. Trimming removed 10 bases at V and 5 bases at J, with 15 bases between. Per germline, CDR1 ENHRY and CDR2 SYGVKD. The CDR3 bases are TGTGCCAGCAGCAGGGTTGGGAACGAGCAGTACTTC. Amino acid sequence: CASSRVGNEQYF.

Ten or more counts support this clonotype. The rearrangement joins TRBV27 to TRBJ1-1; no definite D call. V was pared by 6 bases and J by 4 bases, with 15 bases between. The CDR3 spans 14 residues. Per germline, CDR1 MNHEY and CDR2 SMNVEV (reference sequence). CDR3 DNA: TGTGCCAGCAGCCCCCGGGCGCGTGGCACTGAAGCTTTCTTT. It specifies CASSPRARGTEAFF.

This chain joins TRBV25-1 and TRBJ1-6; D gene ambiguous. This CDR3 is 14 amino acids long. CDR1 and CDR2 from the germline V gene are MGHDK and SYGVNS. The V end was cut by 2 bases, the J end by 7 bases, with 9 bases between. CDR3 nucleotides: TGTGCCAGCAGTGAAGTTATCTCCAATTCACCCCTCCACTTT. Amino acids: CASSEVISNSPLHF.

This clonotype has more than one count but fewer than ten. The chain carries TRBV3-1 and TRBJ2-1; D is unclear. The V end was cut by 0 bases, the J end by 8 bases, with 29 bases between. Germline-derived CDR1 and CDR2 are LGHDT and YNNKEL (reference sequence). There are 20 residues in the CDR3. The CDR3 region has the DNA TGTGCCAGCAGCCAAGATTCCCCCAGCAAAGGTATTGGTCCTTGGGATGAGCAGTTCTTC. Translating gives CASSQDSPSKGIGPWDEQFF.

The CDR3 here is CASGDSNYGYTF. In DNA, the CDR3 is TGTGCCAGCGGGGACAGCAACTATGGCTACACCTTC. V and J are TRBV10-3 and TRBJ1-2, with 7 bases fitting TRBD1. V lost 10 bases to trimming and J lost 2 bases; unmatched junction nucleotides: 4. CDR1 is ENHRY and CDR2 is SYGVKD in the germline V gene. The CDR3 runs 12 residues.

This clonotype has ten or more counts. This chain connects TRBV7-9 to TRBJ2-1; the D call may be TRBD1 or TRBD2 (5 bases each). In germline, CDR1 is SEHNR, CDR2 FQNEAQ (reference sequence). This CDR3 spans 13 amino acids. The DNA of the CDR3 is TGTGCTACCAGACCAGAGGGGTACAATGAGCAGTTCTTC. It specifies CATRPEGYNEQFF.

The gene calls are TRBV11-1 and TRBJ2-7, with a tentative D call TRBD1 (6 bases). This CDR3 spans 12 amino acids. Germline values: CDR1 SGHAT, CDR2 FQDESV (reference sequence). V was clipped by 2 bases and J by 5 bases, with 7 bases between them. The CDR3 reads CASSLNRDEQYF. CDR3 in DNA: TGTGCCAGCAGCTTAAACAGGGACGAGCAGTACTTC.

By share, this clonotype counts as medium-sized. This chain links TRBV11-2 with TRBJ2-4; 9 nucleotides match TRBD1. Losses at the gene ends were 4 bases for V and 0 bases for J; bases not matched to a gene: 7. The germline V gene encodes CDR1 SGHAT and CDR2 FQNNGV. CDR3 length equals 17 residues. This CDR3 is CASSWDRDTLAKNIQYF. The DNA for the CDR3 is TGTGCCAGCAGCTGGGACAGGGATACACTAGCCAAAAACATTCAGTACTTC.

This clonotype was observed a handful of times. The chain has TRBV10-3 and TRBJ1-1; 7 nucleotides align to TRBD1. Germline-derived CDR1 and CDR2 are ENHRY and SYGVKD. Unmatched junction bases numbered 12, after V lost 10 bases and J lost 1 base. CDR3 length: 15 residues. The CDR3 DNA reads TGTGCCACCACCCGAACAGGGGTAACGAACACTGAAGCTTTCTTT. Amino acids: CATTRTGVTNTEAFF.

This clonotype was detected many times. The gene calls are TRBV20-1 and TRBJ2-1; weak D call: TRBD1 (6 bases). Germline V gene data show CDR1 as DFQATT and CDR2 as SNEGSKA (reference sequence). V was pared by 3 bases and J by 2 bases, with 14 bases between. This CDR3 spans 15 amino acids. The CDR3 here is CSASSEAGAYNEQFF. DNA for the CDR3: TGCAGTGCTAGCTCGGAGGCAGGGGCCTACAATGAGCAGTTCTTC.

The V gene is TRBV7-8, the J gene TRBJ2-3; D possibly corresponds to TRBD2 (7 bases). CDR1 and CDR2 (germline): SGHVS, FQNEAQ. This CDR3 is 19 amino acids long. V gave up 2 bases and J gave up 3 bases, with 24 bases separating them. This CDR3 is CASSLNLVGGQHRTDTQYF. DNA for the CDR3: TGTGCCAGCAGCTTAAATCTAGTGGGGGGGCAACATAGGACAGATACGCAGTATTTT. Supplemented by reference TRBV7-8 and TRBJ2-3, the full variable domain reads GAGVSQSPRYKVAKRGQDVALRCDPISGHVSLFWYQQALGQGPEFLTYFQNEAQLDKSGLPSDRFFAERPEGSVSTLKIQRTQQEDSAVYLCASSLNLVGGQHRTDTQYFGPGTRLTVL.